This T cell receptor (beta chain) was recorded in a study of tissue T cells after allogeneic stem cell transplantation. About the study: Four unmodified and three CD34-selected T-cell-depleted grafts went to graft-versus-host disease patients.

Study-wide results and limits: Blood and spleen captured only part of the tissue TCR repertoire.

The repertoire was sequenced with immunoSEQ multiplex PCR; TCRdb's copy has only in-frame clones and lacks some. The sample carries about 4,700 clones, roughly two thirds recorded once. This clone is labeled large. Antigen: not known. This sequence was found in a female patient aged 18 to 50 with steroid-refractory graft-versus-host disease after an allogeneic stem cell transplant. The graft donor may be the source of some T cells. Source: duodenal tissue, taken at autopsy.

The CDR3 sequence is CASSFRLNEKLFF. The CDR3, as DNA: TGTGCCAGCAGCTTCAGACTTAATGAAAAACTGTTTTTT. This chain connects TRBV7-9 to TRBJ1-4; no reliable D call. The length of the CDR3 is 13 residues. Trimming left V 3 bases short and J 4 bases short, with 6 bases between. CDR1 and CDR2 (germline): SEHNR, FQNEAQ (reference sequence).